Following are 12 T cell receptor beta chains from one sample sequenced in a study of CD8 T cells in Susac syndrome (dated by TCRdb to the late 2010s). The library was prepared using the immunoSEQ multiplex PCR assay. RNA was extracted using the RNeasy kit, and about 0.45 to 1 ug of the RNA was reverse transcribed with random hexamers. Clones were called with MiXCR by TCRdb after fastp trimmed the public reads at Q25, and only in-frame beta chains were retained. Every CDR3 protein is listed once, alongside the most common genes and DNA of its rows. This sample has 110,000 or so distinct CDR3 sequences in its table, and roughly 90% of those were observed once. Clones ranked in the top ten supply roughly 0.12% of the sample. The specimen sequenced was CD8+ T cells from PBMCs. All receptors come from a human donor in good health.

V gene TRBV7-9 combines with J gene TRBJ2-7, with 8 bases matching TRBD1. CDR3 length: 15 residues. Germline lookup yields CDR1 SEHNR and CDR2 FQNEAQ (reference sequence). J was trimmed by 1 base and V by 3 bases; bases with no gene match: 5. The CDR3 loop is CASSFNRGYSYEQYF. CDR3 coding DNA: TGTGCCAGCAGCTTCAACAGGGGGTATTCCTACGAGCAGTACTTC. Using reference TRBV7-9 and TRBJ2-7 for the parts outside the CDR3, the full variable domain is DTGVSQNPRHKITKRGQNVTFRCDPISEHNRLYWYRQTLGQGPEFLTYFQNEAQLEKSRLLSDRFSAERPKGSFSTLEIQRTEQGDSAMYLCASSFNRGYSYEQYFGPGTRLTVT.

The V call is TRBV30, the J call TRBJ1-4; D is perhaps TRBD1 (5 bases). V dropped 0 bases and J dropped 13 bases, with 12 bases sitting between them. Germline lookup yields CDR1 GTSNPN and CDR2 SVGIG (reference sequence). There are 12 residues in the CDR3. CDR3 sequence reads: CAWSVISGTLFF. In DNA form, the CDR3 reads TGTGCCTGGAGTGTAATTTCAGGGACACTGTTTTTT.

This clonotype occurred once. V gene TRBV6-2 or TRBV6-3 combines with J gene TRBJ1-5; D perhaps matches TRBD1 (6 bases). Trimming removed 6 bases at V and 0 bases at J, with 12 bases between. This CDR3 is 15 amino acids long. The germline V gene has CDR1 MNHEY and CDR2 SVGEGT. The CDR3 spells CASRTGTYSNQPQHF. CDR3 DNA: TGTGCCAGCAGGACAGGTACCTATAGCAATCAGCCCCAGCATTTT.

The gene calls are TRBV5-4 and TRBJ2-3, with D hard to call. Trimming removed 6 bases at V and 4 bases at J, with 12 bases between. Per the germline V gene, CDR1 is SGHNT and CDR2 is YYREEE (reference sequence). The CDR3 extends over 13 amino acids. CDR3 loop: CASNQENPDTQYF. The CDR3 DNA sequence: TGTGCCAGCAACCAGGAGAATCCAGATACGCAGTATTTT.

This chain connects TRBV7-2 to TRBJ1-2, with D perhaps TRBD1 (6 bases). The germline gives CDR1 SGHTA, CDR2 FQGNSA. The length of the CDR3 is 13 residues. Trimming pared 4 bases from V and 7 bases from J, leaving 13 bases between. The CDR3 sequence is CASSSPGERGYTF. The CDR3 region has the DNA TGTGCCAGCAGCTCTCCAGGGGAGCGTGGCTACACCTTC. Filled out from reference TRBV7-2 and TRBJ1-2, the complete variable domain reads GAGVSQSPSNKVTEKGKDVELRCDPISGHTALYWYRQSLGQGLEFLIYFQGNSAPDKSGLPSDRFSAERTGGSVSTLTIQRTQQEDSAVYLCASSSPGERGYTFGSGTRLTVV.

The chain uses TRBV3-1 and TRBJ1-4; 7 positions match TRBD1. There are 16 residues in the CDR3. The V gene end was trimmed by 4 bases and the J gene end by 7 bases; junction bases not matched to a gene: 12. The V gene's germline CDR1 is LGHDT and CDR2 YNNKEL (reference sequence). Here the CDR3 reads CASSPEGGIGGEKLFF. The DNA of the CDR3 is TGTGCCAGCAGCCCCGAAGGGGGCATAGGGGGTGAAAAACTGTTTTTT.

In the case of this clonotype: The junction departs from germline at one end; a sequencing error may be responsible. The CDR3 DNA sequence: TGTGCCAGCAGCCTCGGACTAGCGAACGCCGGGGAGCTGTTTTTT. Protein sequence: CASSLGLANAGELFF. The chain has TRBV7-9 and TRBJ2-2; 9 bases align to TRBD2. Germline loops: CDR1 SEHNR, CDR2 FQNEAQ (reference sequence). This CDR3 contains 15 residues.

This chain links TRBV19 with TRBJ1-2; D remains unclear. The germline V gene encodes CDR1 LNHDA and CDR2 SQIVND (reference sequence). This CDR3 region has 11 residues. Trimming removed 10 bases at V and 4 bases at J, with 10 bases between. CDR3 loop: CATWIAYGYTF. The CDR3 DNA reads TGTGCCACCTGGATAGCCTATGGCTACACCTTC.

The V and J genes are TRBV20-1 and TRBJ2-5; unclear D gene. Trimming shortened V by 3 bases and J by 0 bases, and 11 bases separated the two germline ends. CDR3 length: 14 residues. In germline, CDR1 is DFQATT, CDR2 SNEGSKA (reference sequence). The CDR3 region is CSARGPVDQETQYF. The CDR3 nucleotides are TGCAGTGCTAGGGGCCCTGTCGACCAAGAGACCCAGTACTTC.

V gene TRBV4-3 combines with J gene TRBJ2-3, with 8 bases aligning to TRBD1. The J segment lost 4 bases and the V segment lost 4 bases, leaving 7 bases of the junction unmatched. CDR3 size: 15 residues. Germline V gene data show CDR1 as LGHNA and CDR2 as YSLEER. The CDR3 DNA sequence: TGCGCCAGCAGCCGGACGGGACAGGCCTCAGATACGCAGTATTTT. Amino acids: CASSRTGQASDTQYF.

The chain links TRBV5-1 to TRBJ2-2; 8 bases align to TRBD2. The germline V gene has CDR1 SGHRS and CDR2 YFSETQ. The CDR3 covers 17 residues. The V gene end was trimmed by 0 bases and the J gene end by 4 bases; junction bases not matched to a gene: 8. This chain's CDR3 is CASSLAGGGSTTGELFF. The CDR3, as DNA: TGCGCCAGCAGCTTGGCCGGCGGGGGGTCCACCACCGGGGAGCTGTTTTTT.

The chain couples TRBV4-1 to TRBJ2-3; TRBD1 matches 7 bases. The CDR3 has 17 amino acids. CDR1 MGHRA and CDR2 YSYEKL come from the germline V gene. The ends lost 0 bases at V and 6 bases at J; junction bases unmatched: 12. CDR3 nucleotide sequence: TGCGCCAGCAGCCAAGACCCGACAGGGCTCCTTGAGGATACGCAGTATTTT. Translating gives CASSQDPTGLLEDTQYF.